The clone carrying this T cell receptor beta chain showed up just a few times. V gave up 3 bases and J gave up 6 bases, with 6 bases separating them. The length of the CDR3 is 11 residues. Via MiXCR, TCRdb re-called the RT-PCR reads, giving one row per CDR3 protein. The sample shows over 150,000 distinct CDR3 sequences, less than 45% of them seen only once. These data are taken from a study of patients and donors after allogeneic stem cell transplantation. The gene calls are TRBV12-3 or TRBV12-4 and TRBJ2-7; D remains unclear. Input material: blood, either unsorted or a sorted T cell fraction (not recorded which). This TCR was sampled from a human donor who was either an allogeneic HSCT recipient or a stem cell or donor lymphocyte infusion donor (not recorded which). It is not recorded whose cells these are; they may come from a transplant donor. The CDR3 reads CASSFQGEQYF. CDR3 bases: TGTGCCAGCAGTTTTCAAGGCGAGCAGTACTTC.